The source of this T cell receptor beta chain is a study of T cells in Graves' hyperthyroidism and ophthalmopathy. Findings and caveats of the study: Median prediction lead before ophthalmopathy onset was 6.5 to 7 months with the model.

Any patient presenting with uncontrolled infection, other autoimmune disease, pregnancy or lactation was left out. The diagnoses drew upon clinical symptoms, serum thyroxine and TRAb, thyroid ultrasound and orbital computed tomography. The TCR beta CDR3 regions underwent amplification using RNA transcripts as the source. HTBI primers were employed in a first-round RT-PCR of the TCR CDR3. TCRdb analysed the multiplex PCR reads with MiXCR anew, one entry per CDR3 protein. Found here are 600,000 or so distinct CDR3 sequences, 16% of them singletons; the top ten hold 3.8%. This clonotype was picked up many times. Its specificity is unknown. What was sequenced was blood. This sequence was found in a young woman with Graves' hyperthyroidism.

This CDR3 reads CASSPQGTGQPQHF. CDR3 DNA: TGTGCCAGCAGCCCCCAGGGGACGGGTCAGCCCCAGCATTTT. The rearrangement links TRBV3-1 to TRBJ1-5, with a tentative D call TRBD1 (6 bases). V shed 4 bases and J shed 6 bases, with 13 bases lying between them. This CDR3 has 14 amino acids. Germline V lookup: CDR1 LGHDT, CDR2 YNNKEL (reference sequence).